This paragraph covers one T cell receptor beta chain sequence. Its binding antigen is unknown. The record has no base qualities; no much larger clone is one base away. From the cysteine up to the phenylalanine, the CDR3 has a length of 11 residues. Only the CDR3 DNA is retained, 33 bases long and in frame from the first base. V is reduced by 11 bases and J by 3 bases, leaving a spacing of 10 bases between them. CDR1 and CDR2 are drawn from the germline V gene: MNHEY, SVGAGI. Receptor amplification or capture employed the immunoSEQ multiplex PCR assay. TCRdb provides this immuneACCESS table in a form limited to in-frame rearrangements. Some clones are lacking; in checked studies, under half of them reflect an unresolved V gene, and why the rest are absent is not known. This sample has 150,000 to 200,000 clones in its table, and under 95% of those were observed once. Together, the top ten hold more than 1.1% of the sample.

These data are taken from a study of control samples from healthy donors and cancer patients (dated by TCRdb to 2018 to 2020). The TCR comes from a woman under 30 in good health. Sequences were obtained from blood. The rearranged segments are TRBV6-5 and TRBJ2-5; the D gene assignment is ambiguous. This receptor carries the CDR3 CACEREETQYF. The nucleotide sequence is TGTGCCTGTGAAAGGGAAGAGACCCAGTACTTC.